Listed here is a single TCR beta chain. The antigen is unknown. The sample is drawn from a study of T-cell memory formation after mild COVID-19. Study details: Largely donor-specific sequence clusters came from a couple of donors.

Study-wide findings and caveats: Balance between CD4 and CD8 was seen in clones contracting day 15 to 85, and a CD4+ lean was seen in later expanders.

5'RACE with constant-segment primers built TCRalpha and TCRbeta cDNA libraries with UMIs. MiXCR, applied by TCRdb to the 5' RACE reads, yields one record per CDR3 protein. In the table there are roughly 310,000 distinct CDR3 sequences, approximately 15% of which are singletons. Germline CDR1 is SQVTM and CDR2 is ANQGSEA. V shed 6 bases, J shed 6 bases, and the junction held 8 bases outside the gene matches. The CDR3 has 14 amino acids. The TCR sequence derives from a man aged 18 to 29 who had mild COVID-19 (a few samples of this study predate the infection). Cell type and time point are not known. This chain joins TRBV29-1 and TRBJ1-5; 10 positions match TRBD1. Sequencing input: PBMCs or a T cell subset sorted from them (not recorded which). The CDR3 region has the DNA TGCAGCGTGATGACAGGGGGCGCGGGTCAGCCCCAGCATTTT. Translating gives CSVMTGGAGQPQHF. The full variable domain, in which reference TRBV29-1 and TRBJ1-5 provide the parts outside the CDR3, is SAVISQKPSRDICQRGTSLTIQCQVDSQVTMMFWYRQQPGQSLTLIATANQGSEATYESGFVIDKFPISRPNLTFSTLTVSNMSPEDSSIYLCSVMTGGAGQPQHFGDGTRLSIL.